This T cell receptor (beta chain) was sequenced in a study of tumor and adjacent non-tumor tissue in lung cancer. About the study: Histology: around twelve adenocarcinoma, a couple of squamous cell carcinoma, 1 small cell lung cancer. Aged roughly 31 to 85 years, patients included more than nine men and several women with stage I to III disease.

Broader study findings: Tumor repertoires had a smaller top 100 clone share than normal lung. Higher tumor TCR diversity was associated with shorter survival.

Germline V gene sequence: CDR1 MNHEY, CDR2 SVGEGT. This CDR3 region has 17 residues. Three rounds of nested PCR, following a modified ARM-PCR protocol, produced the TCRbeta library. TCRdb analysed the multiplex PCR reads with MiXCR anew, one entry per CDR3 protein. Of over 85,000 distinct CDR3 sequences listed, 75% to 90% are singletons. This sample's RNA came from whole unsorted tissue. Remarks on this clonotype: What it binds is not known. At one of its ends the junction is not consistent with the germline gene, which may arise from a read error.

The V and J genes are TRBV6-2 or TRBV6-3 and TRBJ2-7; a weak D match, TRBD1 (6 bases). This clonotype was obtained from a man between 65 and 85 years old with non-small cell lung cancer. Material: lung tumor tissue. CDR3 sequence (DNA): TGTGCCAGCAGGTACGGTACCAGGGGATATTCCTCCTACGAGCATTACTTC. Its protein is CASRYGTRGYSSYEHYF.